The next 15 T cell receptor beta chains were all read from a single sample in a study of cytomegalovirus exposure and HLA in healthy donors (dated by TCRdb to the late 2010s). Libraries were prepared through the immunoSEQ multiplex PCR assay. A mixture of 60 forward primers for TCR Vbeta segments and 13 reverse primers for TCR Jbeta segments was used in the multiplex PCR. TCRdb provides this immuneACCESS table in a form limited to in-frame rearrangements. Some clones are lacking; in checked studies, under half of them reflect an unresolved V gene, and why the rest are absent is not known. The sample profile shows some 150,000 clones; about 80% of them were found once. The leading ten clones occupy over 3% of the sample. Input material: PBMCs. These receptors all stem from a middle-aged woman in good health and CMV-seronegative.

In its sample, this clone was seen once. The rearrangement uses TRBV30 and TRBJ1-1, with no clear D. The CDR3 is 13 amino acids. The germline V gene encodes CDR1 GTSNPN and CDR2 SVGIG (reference sequence). The ends were cut back, 5 bases at V and 3 bases at J, with 13 bases in the middle. The CDR3 DNA sequence: TGTGCCTGGGGGTGGATCGGAGACACTGAAGCTTTCTTT. Encoded protein: CAWGWIGDTEAFF.

The genes are TRBV5-1 and TRBJ1-1; 11 nucleotides line up with TRBD1. The germline V gene has CDR1 SGHRS and CDR2 YFSETQ. The CDR3 is made up of 17 amino acids. The V segment lost 2 bases and the J segment 4 bases; nucleotides outside the gene matches: 10. The CDR3 is CASSFSGTGGRGTEAFF. CDR3 nucleotides: TGCGCCAGCAGCTTCAGCGGGACAGGGGGTAGGGGCACTGAAGCTTTCTTT.

The rearrangement links TRBV6-5 to TRBJ2-7, with D perhaps matching TRBD2 (5 bases). CDR1 and CDR2 from the germline V gene are MNHEY and SVGAGI. With 8 bases removed from V and 9 bases from J, the gap between germline ends came to 17 bases. This CDR3 region has 12 residues. DNA for the CDR3: TGTGCCAGCCGGACGTTGTTTGGAGGGCAGTACTTC. Protein: CASRTLFGGQYF.

The rearrangement links TRBV10-1 to TRBJ1-5, with 7 nucleotides matching TRBD1. The CDR3 is 14 residues long. CDR1 is WNHNN and CDR2 is SYGVQD in the germline V gene (reference sequence). The junction had 5 bases not matched to a gene; V was cut back by 5 bases and J by 4 bases. The CDR3 nucleotides are TGCGCCAGCAGTCGACAGGGTAGTAATCAGCCCCAGCATTTT. The encoded protein is CASSRQGSNQPQHF.

The rearrangement links TRBV7-6 to TRBJ1-1; possibly TRBD1 for D (6 bases). CDR1 and CDR2 from the germline V gene are SGHVS and FNYEAQ. Trimming took off 0 bases at V and 1 base at J, with 9 bases between the two ends. The CDR3 is 15 residues long. CDR3 amino acids: CASSLAGQPNTEAFF. CDR3 nucleotide sequence: TGTGCCAGCAGCTTAGCCGGACAGCCGAACACTGAAGCTTTCTTT.

The chain is built from TRBV2 and TRBJ2-3; possible D gene TRBD1, 5 bases. Trimming took off 6 bases at V and 0 bases at J, with 10 bases between the two ends. The germline V gene encodes CDR1 SNHLY and CDR2 FYNNEI. The CDR3 length is 14 residues. The CDR3 here is CASRKTESTDTQYF. The CDR3 DNA reads TGTGCCAGCAGGAAGACAGAAAGCACAGATACGCAGTATTTT.

The rearrangement links TRBV6-1 to TRBJ2-3; 11 bases are shared with TRBD2. This CDR3 is built from 15 residues. The germline V gene has CDR1 MNHNS and CDR2 SASEGT. The V segment lost 10 bases and the J segment 2 bases; nucleotides outside the gene matches: 8. The CDR3, as DNA: TGTGCCACTGTCGCGACTAGCGGGAACACAGATACGCAGTATTTT. As protein: CATVATSGNTDTQYF.

The genes are TRBV2 and TRBJ2-6; 8 nucleotides line up with TRBD1. Germline loops: CDR1 SNHLY, CDR2 FYNNEI. The junction had 5 bases not matched to a gene; V was cut back by 7 bases and J by 0 bases. This CDR3 comprises 16 residues. CDR3: CASNWDRPSGANVLTF. CDR3 in DNA: TGTGCCAGCAATTGGGACAGGCCCTCTGGGGCCAACGTCCTGACTTTC.

The V and J genes are TRBV6-6 and TRBJ2-7, with D possibly TRBD1 on 6 matching bases. Between the trimmed V and J ends, which lost 6 bases and 3 bases, there was a span of 15 bases. This CDR3 has 14 amino acids. From germline, CDR1 is MNHNY and CDR2 SVGAGI (reference sequence). The CDR3 nucleotides read TGTGCCAGCAGCCCCGGGACCAGGGGCTACGAGCAGTACTTC. Protein: CASSPGTRGYEQYF.

The DNA for the CDR3 is TGTGCCAGCAGTTTGGGAGGGTCTGGGGTTAGCCAGTACTTC. The encoded protein is CASSLGGSGVSQYF. The genes are TRBV28 and TRBJ2-7; TRBD2 agrees at 7 bases. Germline loops: CDR1 MDHEN, CDR2 SYDVKM. The CDR3 totals 14 residues. J lost 10 bases, V lost 3 bases, and 12 bases had no gene match.

The chain links TRBV29-1 to TRBJ2-1, with TRBD2 matching 12 bases. The V gene end was trimmed by 1 base and the J gene end by 6 bases; junction bases not matched to a gene: 7. From germline, CDR1 is SQVTM and CDR2 ANQGSEA. This CDR3 region has 16 residues. DNA for the CDR3: TGCAGCGTTGAAGGGGCTAGCGGGGGGGCAGTCAATGAGCAGTTCTTC. Encoded protein: CSVEGASGGAVNEQFF.

This sequence joins TRBV11-2 and TRBJ1-4, with a tentative D call TRBD1 (6 bases). This CDR3 has 13 residues. Germline V gene data show CDR1 as SGHAT and CDR2 as FQNNGV. V was clipped by 7 bases and J by 7 bases, with 13 bases between them. The CDR3 DNA sequence: TGTGCCAGCACCCCACAGGGTCGTGAAAAACTGTTTTTT. Translation gives CASTPQGREKLFF. The full variable domain, completed using reference TRBV11-2 and TRBJ1-4, is EAGVAQSPRYKIIEKRQSVAFWCNPISGHATLYWYQQILGQGPKLLIQFQNNGVVDDSQLPKDRFSAERLKGVDSTLKIQPAKLEDSAVYLCASTPQGREKLFFGSGTQLSVL.

J is TRBJ2-2 and V is TRBV4-1; 9 bases are a match to TRBD2. CDR3 size: 19 residues. The germline V gene has CDR1 MGHRA and CDR2 YSYEKL. V gave up 0 bases and J gave up 0 bases; unmatched junction bases: 8. CDR3 protein: CASSQEPRAGGPNTGELFF. DNA for the CDR3: TGCGCCAGCAGCCAAGAACCTCGAGCGGGGGGCCCGAACACCGGGGAGCTGTTTTTT.

The chain uses TRBV5-1 and TRBJ2-7, with 9 positions matching TRBD1. CDR3 size: 15 residues. Germline values: CDR1 SGHRS, CDR2 YFSETQ. J was trimmed by 3 bases and V by 4 bases; bases with no gene match: 8. This CDR3 is CASSLPGDRVYEQYF. DNA for the CDR3: TGCGCCAGCAGCCTCCCGGGGGACAGGGTCTACGAGCAGTACTTC. The variable domain in full, completed from reference TRBV5-1 and TRBJ2-7, reads KAGVTQTPRYLIKTRGQQVTLSCSPISGHRSVSWYQQTPGQGLQFLFEYFSETQRNKGNFPGRFSGRQFSNSRSEMNVSTLELGDSALYLCASSLPGDRVYEQYFGPGTRLTVT.

The chain carries TRBV5-4 and TRBJ2-2; the match to TRBD2 covers 16 bases. This CDR3 contains 18 residues. Looked up from germline, CDR1 is SGHNT and CDR2 is YYREEE (reference sequence). V lost 5 bases to trimming and J lost 6 bases; unmatched junction nucleotides: 10. CDR3 loop: CASRIPGLAGGPPGELFF. DNA of the CDR3: TGTGCCAGCAGGATCCCGGGACTAGCGGGGGGGCCTCCCGGGGAGCTGTTTTTT.